Included here is one T cell receptor beta chain sequence, with context. In the source study's methods: Nucleated cell counts were estimated from reference gene primer amplification. Using immunoSEQ multiplex PCR, the repertoire was profiled, and TCRdb retains in-frame clones only, with some absent. D and trimming were read from the DNA, whereas the V and J calls and clone size are those reported in that table. The sample shows tens of thousands of clones, 88% of them seen only once. This sample is drawn from a study of blood T cell repertoires in COVID-19. Study information: The samples span acute and convalescent COVID-19 from the United States, Italy and Spain. Sample material is recorded as cDNA or gDNA derived from T cells, B-cell-depleted T cells, or PBMCs.

Trimming left V 4 bases short and J 2 bases short, with 18 bases between. Germline loops: CDR1 LGHNA, CDR2 YSLEER. The CDR3 spans 16 residues. The receptor was derived from a human donor in a cohort sampled during active COVID-19. V and J are TRBV4-3 and TRBJ2-7, with D tentatively TRBD1 (5 bases). The sequencing sample was made of peripheral blood. CDR3 in DNA: TGCGCCAGCAGCCCCCACACTCCCATAGGGGCCTACGAGCAGTACTTC. It yields the protein CASSPHTPIGAYEQYF.